This passage covers 30 T cell receptor beta chains from one sample sequenced in a study of shared clonotypes between healthy human individuals. TCRdb keeps only in-frame clones here, not all; method: immunoSEQ multiplex PCR. The table includes about 320,000 clones, around 86% detected once. The sequenced sample consisted of memory CD8+ T cells sorted from blood. This sample's subset: CD45RO+ cells pooled with CCR7-negative TemRA cells. The receptor set was obtained from a young man in good health.

This chain uses TRBV5-8 with TRBJ1-5; 8 bases match TRBD1. The CDR3 spans 18 residues. Germline values: CDR1 SGHTS, CDR2 YDEGEE. Trimming removed 3 bases from V and 0 bases from J; junction bases left unmatched: 11. The DNA of the CDR3 is TGTGCCAGCAGCTCGACAGGGGCCTATGCATATAGCAATCAGCCCCAGCATTTT. It yields the protein CASSSTGAYAYSNQPQHF.

The rearrangement links TRBV18 to TRBJ2-2; no clear D gene. CDR3 length: 13 residues. V was shortened by 3 bases and J by 4 bases, with 6 bases between the two germline ends. CDR1 is KGHSH, CDR2 LQKENI, per germline. The CDR3 here is CASSPDLTGELFF. CDR3 bases: TGTGCCAGCTCACCGGACCTCACCGGGGAGCTGTTTTTT.

This clone has ten or more counts. The chain joins TRBV5-1 to TRBJ2-7, with 7 bases identical to TRBD2. The CDR3 is 14 residues long. CDR1 SGHRS and CDR2 YFSETQ come from the germline V gene. V trimming: 7 bases; J trimming: 5 bases; junction bases outside the gene matches: 12. The CDR3 reads CASGAGWAGDEQYF. The CDR3 DNA reads TGCGCCAGCGGGGCCGGTTGGGCGGGGGACGAGCAGTACTTC.

The chain is built from TRBV28 and TRBJ2-7; 9 bases match TRBD1. The V segment lost 2 bases and the J segment 4 bases; nucleotides outside the gene matches: 6. The CDR3 covers 15 residues. In germline, CDR1 is MDHEN, CDR2 SYDVKM. The CDR3 protein is CASSLPGTGSYEQYF. The CDR3 DNA sequence: TGTGCCAGCAGTTTACCCGGGACAGGGTCTTACGAGCAGTACTTC. Full variable domain (outside the CDR3, taken from reference TRBV28 and TRBJ2-7): DVKVTQSSRYLVKRTGEKVFLECVQDMDHENMFWYRQDPGLGLRLIYFSYDVKMKEKGDIPEGYSVSREKKERFSLILESASTNQTSMYLCASSLPGTGSYEQYFGPGTRLTVT.

This chain uses TRBV4-1 with TRBJ2-7; 8 nucleotides align to TRBD2. The ends lost 1 base at V and 0 bases at J; junction bases unmatched: 5. CDR3 size: 16 residues. Germline CDR1 MGHRA, CDR2 YSYEKL. In DNA, the CDR3 is TGCGCCAGCAGCCAAGGGAGCGGGGGAAGCTCCTACGAGCAGTACTTC. Translated: CASSQGSGGSSYEQYF.

The chain employs TRBV7-2 and TRBJ2-2; D unclear. CDR1 and CDR2 from the germline V gene are SGHTA and FQGNSA. The CDR3 consists of 12 residues. Trimming left V 1 base short and J 6 bases short, with 3 bases between. The CDR3 bases are TGTGCCAGCAGCTTAGGTTCCGGGGAGCTGTTTTTT. It codes for CASSLGSGELFF. Full variable domain (remainder filled in from reference TRBV7-2 and TRBJ2-2): GAGVSQSPSNKVTEKGKDVELRCDPISGHTALYWYRQSLGQGLEFLIYFQGNSAPDKSGLPSDRFSAERTGGSVSTLTIQRTQQEDSAVYLCASSLGSGELFFGEGSRLTVL.

This chain's CDR3 is CASSQDLAAMTGELFF. The CDR3 DNA reads TGCGCCAGCAGCCAAGATTTGGCGGCTATGACCGGGGAGCTGTTTTTT. V and J are TRBV4-3 and TRBJ2-2; D gene uncertain. The V and J ends lost 0 bases and 5 bases respectively, with 13 bases between them. Germline V gene lookup returns CDR1 LGHNA and CDR2 YSLEER. There are 16 residues in the CDR3.

The gene calls are TRBV4-3 and TRBJ2-7; D unclear. V lost 0 bases and J 4 bases, leaving 7 bases between the germline ends. This CDR3 has 13 residues. Germline V gives CDR1 LGHNA, CDR2 YSLEER. The CDR3 bases are TGCGCCAGCAGCCAAGACCGGTATTACGAGCAGTACTTC. It translates to CASSQDRYYEQYF.

As for this clone: The identical CDR3 is also encoded by other nucleotide sequences in the sample. The chain carries TRBV29-1 and TRBJ2-1, with D unresolved. V was trimmed by 3 bases and J by 0 bases, leaving 6 bases between them. The CDR3 length is 13 residues. Germline V CDR1 and CDR2: SQVTM, ANQGSEA. This CDR3 reads CSVEGSSYNEQFF. The CDR3 DNA follows: TGCAGCGTTGAGGGTAGCTCCTACAATGAGCAGTTCTTC.

The rearrangement links TRBV27 to TRBJ1-1; 8 bases line up with TRBD1. Germline V gene sequence: CDR1 MNHEY, CDR2 SMNVEV (reference sequence). With V trimmed by 5 bases and J by 4 bases, 6 bases remained unmatched. The CDR3 runs to 14 residues. The DNA of the CDR3 is TGTGCCAGCAGTCTTTCAGGGGGCGTCACTGAAGCTTTCTTT. It translates to CASSLSGGVTEAFF.

The J gene is TRBJ2-3, the V gene TRBV9; D not certain. The CDR3 covers 13 residues. The germline V gene has CDR1 SGDLS and CDR2 YYNGEE. Trimming pared 3 bases from V and 6 bases from J, leaving 11 bases between. DNA of the CDR3: TGTGCCAGCAGCGCCCCGGAGTTGGATACGCAGTATTTT. Its translation is CASSAPELDTQYF.

This chain uses TRBV30 with TRBJ1-2; maybe TRBD1 (5 bases). The CDR3 is 13 amino acids. V lost 4 bases, J lost 5 bases, and 14 bases lay in between. The germline V gene has CDR1 GTSNPN and CDR2 SVGIG (reference sequence). This CDR3 reads CAWTGPGGYGYTF. The CDR3 coding sequence is TGTGCCTGGACGGGCCCGGGGGGTTATGGCTACACCTTC.

Note on this clone: The same CDR3 is also encoded by other DNA sequences in this sample. The rearrangement uses TRBV27 and TRBJ2-3; D uncertain. Trimming shortened V by 3 bases and J by 6 bases, and 4 bases separated the two germline ends. The CDR3 has 11 residues. Germline values: CDR1 MNHEY, CDR2 SMNVEV (reference sequence). CDR3 protein: CASSFGDTQYF. CDR3 sequence (DNA): TGTGCCAGCAGTTTTGGGGATACGCAGTATTTT.

The chain uses TRBV11-1 and TRBJ2-2; 12 positions agree with TRBD2. Germline V gene data show CDR1 as SGHAT and CDR2 as FQDESV (reference sequence). The ends lost 5 bases at V and 6 bases at J; junction bases unmatched: 7. This CDR3 contains 16 residues. The CDR3 DNA is TGTGCCAGCAGCGGTACTAGCGGGGGGCTGGCCGGGGAGCTGTTTTTT. It specifies CASSGTSGGLAGELFF.

The chain recombines TRBV2 with TRBJ2-1; a possible D gene is TRBD2 (6 bases). Trimming pared 6 bases from V and 2 bases from J, leaving 17 bases between. The CDR3 loop spans 16 amino acids. Germline loops: CDR1 SNHLY, CDR2 FYNNEI. Written as DNA, the CDR3 is TGTGCCAGCAGCGCCCCGGGACTGCCCGCCTACAATGAGCAGTTCTTC. This encodes CASSAPGLPAYNEQFF.

The rearrangement joins TRBV27 to TRBJ2-7; 7 positions match TRBD2. V was clipped by 2 bases and J by 3 bases; unmatched bases: 7. The CDR3 is 15 residues long. CDR1 and CDR2 from the germline V gene are MNHEY and SMNVEV (reference sequence). CDR3 DNA sequence: TGTGCCAGCAGTTTAGCGGGGGACCCCCGCTACGAGCAGTACTTC. It translates to CASSLAGDPRYEQYF.

In its sample, this clone ranks as medium-sized (0.01 to 0.1%). The sample has other DNA sequences that encode this CDR3 too. This chain uses TRBV6-6 with TRBJ2-2; 8 nucleotides line up with TRBD2. Germline V gives CDR1 MNHNY, CDR2 SVGAGI (reference sequence). Losses at the gene ends were 2 bases for V and 1 base for J; bases not matched to a gene: 3. CDR3 length: 16 amino acids. The CDR3 here is CASSYLLAGNTGELFF. CDR3 nucleotides: TGTGCCAGCAGTTACCTCCTAGCGGGGAACACCGGGGAGCTGTTTTTT.

This rearrangement joins TRBV11-2 to TRBJ2-7; the D gene could be TRBD1 or TRBD2 (6 bases each). Germline V CDR1 and CDR2: SGHAT, FQNNGV. The V end lost 3 bases, the J end lost 7 bases, and 13 bases lay between the germline ends. The CDR3 contains 13 residues. The CDR3 region has the DNA TGTGCCAGCAGCTTTAGGGGGGTTCTAGAGCAGTACTTC. Protein product: CASSFRGVLEQYF.

V gene TRBV4-1 combines with J gene TRBJ2-7, with D perhaps matching TRBD2 (7 bases). The V and J ends lost 4 bases and 6 bases respectively, with 10 bases between them. Germline loops: CDR1 MGHRA, CDR2 YSYEKL. There are 12 residues in the CDR3. The CDR3 nucleotides read TGCGCCAGCAGCCGGGGGGGGCCCGAGCAGTACTTC. This gives the protein CASSRGGPEQYF.

The rearrangement uses TRBV6-4 and TRBJ2-7; D possibly corresponds to TRBD1 (7 bases). CDR1 and CDR2 from the germline V gene are MRHNA and SNTAGT. Trimming removed 5 bases at V and 2 bases at J, with 25 bases between. The CDR3 runs to 18 residues. CDR3 nucleotide sequence: TGTGCCAGCAGTTTCCCAAGGGACAGACATAGGGGGGCCTACGAGCAGTACTTC. Its translation: CASSFPRDRHRGAYEQYF.

The chain recombines TRBV7-8 with TRBJ2-1; 11 positions agree with TRBD2. V lost 5 bases, J lost 3 bases, and 3 bases stayed unmatched. Germline V CDR1 and CDR2: SGHVS, FQNEAQ. The CDR3 runs 15 residues. CDR3 protein: CASSVTSGNYNEQFF. The CDR3 DNA sequence: TGTGCCAGCAGCGTGACTAGCGGGAACTACAATGAGCAGTTCTTC.

The CDR3 DNA reads as TGTGCCAGCAGCGTGGGGCGGGAGGCCCCAGTAGAGCAGTACTTC. This codes for CASSVGREAPVEQYF. The rearrangement uses TRBV9 and TRBJ2-7, with 8 bases aligning to TRBD2. Germline CDR1 is SGDLS and CDR2 is YYNGEE. This CDR3 comprises 15 residues. Trimming at V came to 2 bases and at J to 7 bases, leaving 11 bases not matched to a gene.

V gene TRBV27 combines with J gene TRBJ1-4; 8 nucleotides align to TRBD1. CDR1 and CDR2 (germline): MNHEY, SMNVEV (reference sequence). The CDR3 contains 14 residues. The V gene end was trimmed by 5 bases and the J gene end by 10 bases; junction bases not matched to a gene: 9. CDR3 in amino acids: CASSLGQGVGKLFF. DNA of the CDR3: TGTGCCAGCAGTCTCGGACAGGGCGTGGGAAAACTGTTTTTT.

The rearrangement uses TRBV7-9 and TRBJ1-1; D call uncertain. The CDR3 is 14 residues long. The germline CDR1 and CDR2 sequences are SEHNR and FQNEAQ (reference sequence). Trimming removed 1 base from V and 1 base from J, with 7 bases in between. The DNA for the CDR3 is TGTGCCAGCAGCTTAGTATTGGGGAACACTGAAGCTTTCTTT. Its protein is CASSLVLGNTEAFF.

CDR3 sequence (DNA): TGCAGCGTTGAAGGTTCGTGGGCTTACAATGAGCAGTTCTTC. Protein product: CSVEGSWAYNEQFF. This chain joins TRBV29-1 and TRBJ2-1, with unresolved D. Deletions cut 1 base from V and 4 bases from J, with 11 bases between. In germline, CDR1 is SQVTM, CDR2 ANQGSEA. The CDR3 runs 14 residues.

The V gene is TRBV27, the J gene TRBJ2-5; 7 bases agree with TRBD2. CDR3 length: 16 residues. The germline CDR1 and CDR2 sequences are MNHEY and SMNVEV (reference sequence). With 3 bases clipped from V and 5 bases from J, the junction kept 12 bases outside the gene matches. CDR3 nucleotides: TGTGCCAGCAGTTTGGACCGGGACTATATGAGGGAGACCCAGTACTTC. This gives the protein CASSLDRDYMRETQYF.

As regards this clone: Other DNA sequences within the sample encode an identical CDR3. V and J are TRBV11-2 and TRBJ2-7, with TRBD1 identical over 10 bases. Germline CDR1 SGHAT, CDR2 FQNNGV. CDR3 length: 14 amino acids. V was pared by 1 base and J by 4 bases, with 1 base of the junction left unmatched. The CDR3 nucleotides read TGTGCCAGCAGCTTAGGGACAGGGGGATACGAGCAGTACTTC. Translating it yields CASSLGTGGYEQYF.

This chain links TRBV4-1 with TRBJ1-6; tentatively, D is TRBD1 (6 bases). The CDR3 consists of 16 residues. Germline-derived CDR1 and CDR2 are MGHRA and YSYEKL. V lost 2 bases, J lost 8 bases, and 16 bases lay in between. The CDR3 DNA is TGCGCCAGCAGCCAAAAACAGGGACTGCTGGATTCACCCCTCCACTTT. It encodes CASSQKQGLLDSPLHF.

The chain combines TRBV6-5 with TRBJ1-1; 7 bases fit TRBD1. The V and J ends lost 2 bases and 4 bases, in that order; junction bases with no gene match: 7. Germline V CDR1 and CDR2: MNHEY, SVGAGI. This CDR3 is built from 15 residues. The CDR3 DNA reads TGTGCCAGCAGTTACCGAGACAGGGTTAGCACTGAAGCTTTCTTT. It specifies CASSYRDRVSTEAFF.

The chain links TRBV18 to TRBJ2-7, with 8 nucleotides matching TRBD1. The junction had 4 bases not matched to a gene; V was cut back by 5 bases and J by 4 bases. Germline V gene data show CDR1 as KGHSH and CDR2 as LQKENI. The CDR3 runs to 13 residues. The CDR3 DNA reads as TGTGCCAGCTCAGGGGACAGGACTTACGAGCAGTACTTC. Its protein product is CASSGDRTYEQYF.